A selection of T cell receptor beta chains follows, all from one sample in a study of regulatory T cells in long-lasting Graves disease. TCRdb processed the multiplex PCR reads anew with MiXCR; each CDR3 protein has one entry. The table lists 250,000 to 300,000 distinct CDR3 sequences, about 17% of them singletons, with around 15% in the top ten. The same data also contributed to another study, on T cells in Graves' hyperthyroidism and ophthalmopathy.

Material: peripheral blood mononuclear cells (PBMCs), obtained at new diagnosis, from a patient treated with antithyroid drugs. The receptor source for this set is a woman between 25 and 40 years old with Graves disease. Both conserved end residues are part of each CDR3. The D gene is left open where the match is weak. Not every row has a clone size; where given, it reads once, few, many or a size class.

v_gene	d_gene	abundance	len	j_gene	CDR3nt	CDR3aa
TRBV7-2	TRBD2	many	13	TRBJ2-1	TGTGCCTCGCGGCTAGCGGGGGGCAATGAGCAGTTCTTC	CASRLAGGNEQFF
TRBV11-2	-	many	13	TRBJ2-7	TGTGCCAGCAGCTTAGATGGGGGGTTGGAGCAGTACTTC	CASSLDGGLEQYF
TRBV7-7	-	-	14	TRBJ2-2	TGTGCTAGCAGCACCGGGACTGGGGGCGGGGAGCTGTTTTTT	CASSTGTGGGELFF
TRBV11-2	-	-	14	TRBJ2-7	TGTGCCAGCAGCTTAGTCAGGGGATCCAACGAGCAGTACTTC	CASSLVRGSNEQYF
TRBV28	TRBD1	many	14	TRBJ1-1	TGTGCCAGCAGTTGGACAGGGACGGAAACTGAAGCTTTCTTT	CASSWTGTETEAFF
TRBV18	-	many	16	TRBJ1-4	TGTGCCAGCTCACCGCGACAACCTACAACTAATGAAAAACTGTTTTTT	CASSPRQPTTNEKLFF
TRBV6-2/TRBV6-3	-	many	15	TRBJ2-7	TGTGCCAGCAGCCACGTCCTCACAGGCTGGTACGAGCAGTACTTC	CASSHVLTGWYEQYF
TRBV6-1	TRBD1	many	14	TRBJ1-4	TGTGCCAGCAGAACCGGGACAGCCGGGGAAAAACTGTTTTTT	CASRTGTAGEKLFF
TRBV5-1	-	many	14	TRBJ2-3	TGCGCCAGCACCCAAAGGGGGGGCACAGATACGCAGTATTTT	CASTQRGGTDTQYF
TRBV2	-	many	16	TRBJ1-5	TGTGCCAGCAGTGAACAAATTTCAGGTTTGGGTCAGCCCCAGCATTTT	CASSEQISGLGQPQHF
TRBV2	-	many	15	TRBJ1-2	TGTGCCAGCAGTGAGGTCGGGGAGGGAACGGTTGGCTACACCTTC	CASSEVGEGTVGYTF
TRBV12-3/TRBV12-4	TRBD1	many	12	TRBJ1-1	TGTGCCAGCGTAGGACAGGGGGCGCAGGCTTTCTTT	CASVGQGAQAFF
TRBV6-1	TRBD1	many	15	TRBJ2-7	TGTGCCAGCGGACGGACAGGCTCAAGCTCCTACGAGCAGTACTTC	CASGRTGSSSYEQYF
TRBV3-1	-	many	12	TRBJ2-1	TGTGCCAGCAGCCATTCACTAGACGAGCAGTTCTTC	CASSHSLDEQFF
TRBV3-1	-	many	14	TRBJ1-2	TGTGCCAGCAGCCGAGAGGACAGCCGGTATGGCTACACCTTC	CASSREDSRYGYTF
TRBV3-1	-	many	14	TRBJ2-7	TGTGCCAGCAGCCAAGATACCGGATCCGACGAGCAGTACTTC	CASSQDTGSDEQYF
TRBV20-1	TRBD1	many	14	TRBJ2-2	TGCAGTGCTAGAGCGGGACAGGGCCCCGGGGAGCTGTTTTTT	CSARAGQGPGELFF